This entry concerns a single TCR beta chain. These data come from a study of control samples from healthy donors and cancer patients. V gave up 7 bases and J gave up 4 bases; unmatched junction bases: 3. The CDR3 consists of 15 residues. Germline CDR1 and CDR2: SGHTA and FQGNSA. Data came from immunoSEQ multiplex PCR; TCRdb stores just in-frame clones and leaves some out. There are some 76,000 clones in the sample; approximately 89% occur only once, and around 19% lies in the top ten. The origin of this receptor is a man aged 60 to 75 with lung cancer. Sequenced: PBMCs. V usage is TRBV7-2 and J usage is TRBJ2-1; TRBD2 agrees at 14 bases. CDR3 amino acids: CASNRLAGGYNEQFF. The CDR3 DNA sequence: TGTGCCAGCAATCGACTAGCGGGGGGGTACAATGAGCAGTTCTTC.